The source of this T cell receptor (beta chain) is a study of blood T cell repertoires in COVID-19. The V and J ends lost 6 bases and 2 bases, in that order; junction bases with no gene match: 10. The germline gives CDR1 SQVTM, CDR2 ANQGSEA. CDR3 length: 15 amino acids. Assay used: immunoSEQ multiplex PCR; TCRdb lists only in-frame clones, some missing. This sample has fewer than 85,000 clones; under 95% occur once, and the top ten carry more than 7%. The receptor's source is a human donor in a cohort sampled during active COVID-19. Material: peripheral blood. The chain uses TRBV29-1 and TRBJ1-2; TRBD1 matches at 9 bases. CDR3 in amino acids: CSVGSAGQGNYGYTF. CDR3 in DNA: TGCAGCGTCGGGAGCGCGGGACAGGGCAACTATGGCTACACCTTC.